This TCR beta chain was sequenced in a study of T-cell memory formation after mild COVID-19. TCR alpha and TCR beta cDNA libraries carrying sample barcodes and UMIs were produced by 5'RACE using constant-segment primers. In TCRdb, the 5' RACE reads were re-called with MiXCR into one record per CDR3 protein. The repertoire holds approximately 350,000 distinct CDR3 sequences, with approximately 15% as singletons. V lost 4 bases to trimming and J lost 1 base, with 4 bases between them. The CDR3 covers 11 residues. The V gene's germline CDR1 is SQVTM and CDR2 ANQGSEA. Input material: PBMCs or a T cell subset sorted from them (not recorded which). V gene TRBV29-1 combines with J gene TRBJ1-1; D remains unclear. The TCR comes from a man younger than 35 who had mild COVID-19 (a few samples of this study predate the infection). Cell type and time point are not known. CDR3 sequence (DNA): TGCAGCGTTGGTAAGAACACTGAAGCTTTCTTT. Translation: CSVGKNTEAFF.